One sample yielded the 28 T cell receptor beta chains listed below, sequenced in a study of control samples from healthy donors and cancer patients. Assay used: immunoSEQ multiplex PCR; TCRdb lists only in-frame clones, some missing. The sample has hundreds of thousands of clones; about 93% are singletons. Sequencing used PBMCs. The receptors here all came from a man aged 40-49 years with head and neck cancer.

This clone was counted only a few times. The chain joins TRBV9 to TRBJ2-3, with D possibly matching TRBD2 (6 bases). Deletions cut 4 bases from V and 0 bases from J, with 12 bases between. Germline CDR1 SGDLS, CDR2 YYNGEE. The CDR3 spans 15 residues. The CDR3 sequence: CASSRSGSSTDTQYF. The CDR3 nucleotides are TGTGCCAGCAGCCGGAGCGGGTCTAGCACAGATACGCAGTATTTT.

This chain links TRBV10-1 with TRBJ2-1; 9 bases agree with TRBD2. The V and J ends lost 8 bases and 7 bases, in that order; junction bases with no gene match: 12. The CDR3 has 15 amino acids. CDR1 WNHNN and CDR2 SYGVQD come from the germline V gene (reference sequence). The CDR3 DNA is TGCGCCAGCGGGGAAAGGCTAGCGGGGCCGAATGAGCAGTTCTTC. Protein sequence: CASGERLAGPNEQFF.

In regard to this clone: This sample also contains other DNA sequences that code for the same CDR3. The CDR3: CASSPSGTLNTEAFF. Here the CDR3 DNA reads TGTGCCAGCAGTCCCTCAGGGACGCTGAACACTGAAGCTTTCTTT. This chain uses TRBV6-5 with TRBJ1-1, with D possibly matching TRBD1 (5 bases). V was clipped by 5 bases and J by 0 bases, with 13 bases between them. CDR3 size: 15 residues. Per the germline V gene, CDR1 is MNHEY and CDR2 is SVGAGI.

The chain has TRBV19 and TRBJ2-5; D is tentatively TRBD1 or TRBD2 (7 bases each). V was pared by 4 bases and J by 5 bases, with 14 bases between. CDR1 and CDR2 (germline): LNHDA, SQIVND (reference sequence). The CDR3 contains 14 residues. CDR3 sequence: CASSRAGGAETQYF. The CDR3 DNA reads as TGTGCCAGTAGTAGGGCAGGGGGGGCGGAGACCCAGTACTTC.

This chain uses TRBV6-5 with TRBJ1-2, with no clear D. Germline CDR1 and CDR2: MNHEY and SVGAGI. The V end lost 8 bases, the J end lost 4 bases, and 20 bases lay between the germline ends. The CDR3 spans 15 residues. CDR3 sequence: CASVRTAKNFYGYTF. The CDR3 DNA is TGTGCCAGCGTAAGGACGGCGAAAAATTTCTATGGCTACACCTTC.

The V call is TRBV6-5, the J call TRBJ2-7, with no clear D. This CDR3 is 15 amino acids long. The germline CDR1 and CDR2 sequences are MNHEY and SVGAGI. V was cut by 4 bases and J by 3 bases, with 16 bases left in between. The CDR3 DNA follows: TGTGCCAGCAGTTTAAGTGGCCGACCCGACTACGAGCAGTACTTC. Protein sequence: CASSLSGRPDYEQYF.

Here the CDR3 DNA reads TGCGCCAGCAGCTTGACTCAGCCGGGACAGGGGCACGAGCAGTACTTC. It specifies CASSLTQPGQGHEQYF. V and J are TRBV5-1 and TRBJ2-7; TRBD1 matches at 10 bases. Germline trimming cut 1 base from V and 5 bases from J; bases unmatched to any gene: 9. This CDR3 has 16 amino acids. The germline CDR1 and CDR2 sequences are SGHRS and YFSETQ.

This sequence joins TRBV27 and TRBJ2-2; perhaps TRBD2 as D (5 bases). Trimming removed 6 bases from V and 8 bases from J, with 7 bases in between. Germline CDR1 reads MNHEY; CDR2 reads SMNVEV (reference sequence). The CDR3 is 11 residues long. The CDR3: CASRLEGELFF. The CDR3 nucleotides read TGTGCCAGCAGACTAGAAGGGGAGCTGTTTTTT.

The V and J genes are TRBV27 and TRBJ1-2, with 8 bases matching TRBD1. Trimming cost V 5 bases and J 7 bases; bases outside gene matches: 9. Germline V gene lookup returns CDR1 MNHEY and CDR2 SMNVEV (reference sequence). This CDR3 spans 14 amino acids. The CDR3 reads CASSPSGGIFGYTF. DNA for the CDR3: TGTGCCAGCAGTCCCTCAGGGGGCATCTTTGGCTACACCTTC.

The CDR3 here is CASTPPGQGNTEAFF. DNA for the CDR3: TGTGCCAGCACCCCCCCCGGACAGGGGAACACTGAAGCTTTCTTT. V and J are TRBV6-5 and TRBJ1-1, with 8 bases fitting TRBD1. V lost 7 bases, J lost 1 base, and 8 bases stayed unmatched. Looked up from germline, CDR1 is MNHEY and CDR2 is SVGAGI. This CDR3 is 15 amino acids long.

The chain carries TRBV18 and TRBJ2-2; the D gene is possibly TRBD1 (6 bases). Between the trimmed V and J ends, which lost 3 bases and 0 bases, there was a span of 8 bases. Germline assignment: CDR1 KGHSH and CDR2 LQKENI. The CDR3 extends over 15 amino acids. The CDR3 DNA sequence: TGTGCCAGCTCACCTCAGGGGACGAACACCGGGGAGCTGTTTTTT. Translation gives CASSPQGTNTGELFF.

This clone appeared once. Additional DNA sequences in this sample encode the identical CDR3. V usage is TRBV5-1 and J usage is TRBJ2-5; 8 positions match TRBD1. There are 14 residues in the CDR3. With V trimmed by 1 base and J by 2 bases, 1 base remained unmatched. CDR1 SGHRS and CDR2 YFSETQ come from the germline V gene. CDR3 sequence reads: CASSLRTGQETQYF. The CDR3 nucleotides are TGCGCCAGCAGCTTGCGGACAGGGCAAGAGACCCAGTACTTC.

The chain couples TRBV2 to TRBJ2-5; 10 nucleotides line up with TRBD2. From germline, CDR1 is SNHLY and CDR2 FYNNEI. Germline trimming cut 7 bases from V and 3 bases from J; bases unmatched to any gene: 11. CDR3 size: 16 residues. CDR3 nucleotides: TGTGCCAGCACCCCCTCGGGACTAGCGAACGAAGAGACCCAGTACTTC. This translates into CASTPSGLANEETQYF.

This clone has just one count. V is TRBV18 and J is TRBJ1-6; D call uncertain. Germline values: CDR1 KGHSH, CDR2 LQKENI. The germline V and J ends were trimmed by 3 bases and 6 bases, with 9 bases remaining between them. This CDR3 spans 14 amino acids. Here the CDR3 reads CASSPEGSNSPLHF. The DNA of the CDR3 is TGTGCCAGCTCACCGGAGGGCTCTAATTCACCCCTCCACTTT.

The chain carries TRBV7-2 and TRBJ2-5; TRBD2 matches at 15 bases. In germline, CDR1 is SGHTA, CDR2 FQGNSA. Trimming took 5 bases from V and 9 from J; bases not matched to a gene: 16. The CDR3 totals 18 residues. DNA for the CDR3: TGTGCCAGCAGCCCCCAAGGACTAGCGGGGGGGCTCGGTTCGGCCCAGTACTTC. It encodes CASSPQGLAGGLGSAQYF.

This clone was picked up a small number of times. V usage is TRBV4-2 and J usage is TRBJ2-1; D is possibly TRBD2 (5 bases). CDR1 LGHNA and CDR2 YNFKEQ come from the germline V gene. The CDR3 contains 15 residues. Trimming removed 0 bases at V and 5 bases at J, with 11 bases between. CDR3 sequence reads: CASSQDRRANNEQFF. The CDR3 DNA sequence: TGTGCCAGCAGCCAAGATCGGCGGGCCAACAATGAGCAGTTCTTC.

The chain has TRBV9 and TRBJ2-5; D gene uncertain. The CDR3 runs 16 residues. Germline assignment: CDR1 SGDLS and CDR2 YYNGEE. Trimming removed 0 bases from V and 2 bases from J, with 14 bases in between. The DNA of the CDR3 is TGTGCCAGCAGCGTAGTAGGCGTCGGAATTCAAGAGACCCAGTACTTC. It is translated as CASSVVGVGIQETQYF. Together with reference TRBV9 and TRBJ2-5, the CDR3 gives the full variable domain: DSGVTQTPKHLITATGQRVTLRCSPRSGDLSVYWYQQSLDQGLQFLIQYYNGEERAKGNILERFSAQQFPDLHSELNLSSLELGDSALYFCASSVVGVGIQETQYFGPGTRLLVL.

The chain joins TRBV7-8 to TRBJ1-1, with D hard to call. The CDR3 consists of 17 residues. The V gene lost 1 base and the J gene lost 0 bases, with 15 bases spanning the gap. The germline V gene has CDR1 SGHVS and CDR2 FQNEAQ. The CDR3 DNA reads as TGTGCCAGCAGCTTAGGCCTCTATATCGCGCTGAACACTGAAGCTTTCTTT. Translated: CASSLGLYIALNTEAFF.

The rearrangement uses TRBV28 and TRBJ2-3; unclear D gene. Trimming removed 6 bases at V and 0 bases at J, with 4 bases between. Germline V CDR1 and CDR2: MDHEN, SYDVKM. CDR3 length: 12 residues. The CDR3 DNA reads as TGTGCCAGCAGCCTTAGCACAGATACGCAGTATTTT. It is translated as CASSLSTDTQYF.

The DNA of the CDR3 is TGCGCCAGCAGTAAAGGGGGGAGCACAGATACGCAGTATTTT. It is translated as CASSKGGSTDTQYF. The gene calls are TRBV5-1 and TRBJ2-3, with D possibly called TRBD1 or TRBD2 (6 bases each). The CDR3 is 14 residues long. Trimming cost V 5 bases and J 0 bases, with 10 bases left between them. From germline, CDR1 is SGHRS and CDR2 YFSETQ.

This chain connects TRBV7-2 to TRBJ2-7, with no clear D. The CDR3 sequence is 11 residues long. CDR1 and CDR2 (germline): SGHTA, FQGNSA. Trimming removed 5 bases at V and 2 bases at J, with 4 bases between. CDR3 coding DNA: TGTGCCAGCAGCCCCGCCTACGAGCAGTACTTC. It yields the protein CASSPAYEQYF.

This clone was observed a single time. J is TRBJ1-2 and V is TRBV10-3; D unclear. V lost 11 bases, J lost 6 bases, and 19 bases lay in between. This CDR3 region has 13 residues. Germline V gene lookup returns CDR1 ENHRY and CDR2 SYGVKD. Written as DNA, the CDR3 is TGTGCCTCCGAGGGTCGGGGAATCAATGGCTACACCTTC. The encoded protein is CASEGRGINGYTF.

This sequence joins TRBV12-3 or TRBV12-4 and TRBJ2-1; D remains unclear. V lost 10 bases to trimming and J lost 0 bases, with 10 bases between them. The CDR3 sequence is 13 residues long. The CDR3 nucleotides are TGTGCCACCCAGTGGATCTCCTACAATGAGCAGTTCTTC. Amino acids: CATQWISYNEQFF.

CDR3 DNA sequence: TGTGCCAGCAGTCTAATCGCCGGGACTAGCGGGAGCGGAGGCTCCTACGAGCAGTACTTC. Encoded protein: CASSLIAGTSGSGGSYEQYF. The gene calls are TRBV28 and TRBJ2-7, with 14 nucleotides matching TRBD2. The CDR3 extends over 20 amino acids. The V gene's germline CDR1 is MDHEN and CDR2 SYDVKM. Trimming took 5 bases from V and 0 from J; bases not matched to a gene: 15. The full variable domain, in which reference TRBV28 and TRBJ2-7 provide the parts outside the CDR3, is DVKVTQSSRYLVKRTGEKVFLECVQDMDHENMFWYRQDPGLGLRLIYFSYDVKMKEKGDIPEGYSVSREKKERFSLILESASTNQTSMYLCASSLIAGTSGSGGSYEQYFGPGTRLTVT.

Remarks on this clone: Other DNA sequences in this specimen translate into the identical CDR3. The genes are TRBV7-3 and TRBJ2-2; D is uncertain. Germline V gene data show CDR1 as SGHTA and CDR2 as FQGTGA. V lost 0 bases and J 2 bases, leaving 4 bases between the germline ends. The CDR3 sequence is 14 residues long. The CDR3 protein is CASSLTRNTGELFF. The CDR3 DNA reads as TGTGCCAGCAGCTTAACCAGAAACACCGGGGAGCTGTTTTTT.

In DNA form, the CDR3 reads TGTGCCACCAGTGATCCGGGACTAGGCTACAATGAGCAGTTCTTC. This codes for CATSDPGLGYNEQFF. The chain couples TRBV24-1 to TRBJ2-1, with 8 bases identical to TRBD2. Looked up from germline, CDR1 is KGHDR and CDR2 is SFDVKD. The CDR3 is made up of 15 amino acids. V gave up 3 bases and J gave up 3 bases; unmatched junction bases: 3.

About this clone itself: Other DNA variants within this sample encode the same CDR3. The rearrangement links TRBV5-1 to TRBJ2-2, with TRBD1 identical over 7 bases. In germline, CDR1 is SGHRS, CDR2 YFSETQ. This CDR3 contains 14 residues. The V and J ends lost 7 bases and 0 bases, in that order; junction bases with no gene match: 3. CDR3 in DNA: TGCGCCAGCTCCGGGACAGCGAACACCGGGGAGCTGTTTTTT. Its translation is CASSGTANTGELFF.

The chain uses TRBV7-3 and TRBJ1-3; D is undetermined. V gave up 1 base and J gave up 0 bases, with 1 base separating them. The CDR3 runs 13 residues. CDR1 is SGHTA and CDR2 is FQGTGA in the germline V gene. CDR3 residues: CASSLSSGNTIYF. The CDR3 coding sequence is TGTGCCAGCAGCTTAAGCTCTGGAAACACCATATATTTT.